The 20 T cell receptor beta chains listed next were all sequenced from one sample in a study of low-dose radiotherapy and immunotherapy resistance in tumors. Time point specified: before trial treatment. Both TCRalpha and TCRbeta chains were reverse transcribed with V-gene-specific primers. TCR amplification involved 20 PCR cycles with a constant-region primer and V-primer adapter. TCRdb passed the reads through MiXCR, listing each CDR3 protein once. The sample has around 64,000 distinct CDR3 sequences; more than 25% are singletons. Material: PBMCs, obtained before treatment. Receptors originate from a male donor with rectosigmoid adenocarcinoma.

This clonotype was counted at least ten times. V usage is TRBV6-2 or TRBV6-3 and J usage is TRBJ2-1, with TRBD2 identical over 8 bases. Per the germline V gene, CDR1 is MNHEY and CDR2 is SVGEGT. V gave up 0 bases and J gave up 6 bases; unmatched junction bases: 10. This CDR3 region has 17 residues. CDR3 sequence (DNA): TGTGCCAGCAGTTACTCGAAATGGGGGCGGGGGGTCAATGAGCAGTTCTTC. It yields the protein CASSYSKWGRGVNEQFF.

This clonotype was counted between two and nine times. This chain joins TRBV12-3 or TRBV12-4 and TRBJ2-3; D might be TRBD2 (5 bases). Trimming took 8 bases from V and 4 from J, leaving 10 bases between them. The CDR3 has 12 residues. CDR3 DNA sequence: TGTGCCAGCGGCCGGGGTGCAGATACGCAGTATTTT. The encoded protein is CASGRGADTQYF.

This clonotype was recorded a few times. A far larger clone is one base from this, pointing to a likely read error. The rearrangement uses TRBV28 and TRBJ2-1; no clear D. Germline V gives CDR1 MDHEN, CDR2 SYDVKM. The CDR3 is made up of 14 amino acids. Trimming shortened V by 3 bases and J by 10 bases, and 16 bases separated the two germline ends. CDR3 nucleotides: TGTGCCAGCAGTTTTCACCCCACCAGCTACGAGCAGTTCTTC. This translates into CASSFHPTSYEQFF.

The chain carries TRBV5-4 and TRBJ2-7, with 13 bases that match TRBD2. The CDR3 has 13 residues. Germline V gene data show CDR1 as SGHNT and CDR2 as YYREEE (reference sequence). V trimming: 9 bases; J trimming: 2 bases; junction bases outside the gene matches: 2. The CDR3 region is CATGLAGAYEQYF. The CDR3 DNA reads TGTGCCACAGGACTAGCGGGGGCCTACGAGCAGTACTTC. Supplemented by reference TRBV5-4 and TRBJ2-7, the full variable domain reads ETGVTQSPTHLIKTRGQQVTLRCSSQSGHNTVSWYQQALGQGPQFIFQYYREEENGRGNFPPRFSGLQFPNYSSELNVNALELDDSALYLCATGLAGAYEQYFGPGTRLTVT.

The CDR3 region is CSGALGLVTYNEQFF. The DNA of the CDR3 is TGCAGTGGTGCCCTGGGACTCGTCACCTACAATGAGCAGTTCTTC. The chain combines TRBV20-1 with TRBJ2-1; possible D gene TRBD2, 6 bases. CDR3 length: 15 amino acids. Per the germline V gene, CDR1 is DFQATT and CDR2 is SNEGSKA (reference sequence). The V gene lost 7 bases and the J gene lost 2 bases, with 18 bases spanning the gap.

In this sample, this clonotype turned up many times. The CDR3, as DNA: TGTGCTAGTGGTTTCGATAATTCACCCCTCCACTTT. This encodes CASGFDNSPLHF. V is TRBV12-5 and J is TRBJ1-6, with D hard to call. The CDR3 is 12 residues long. The V end was cut by 3 bases, the J end by 5 bases, with 2 bases between. The germline gives CDR1 LGHNT, CDR2 FRNRAP.

This clonotype was found many times. The chain couples TRBV7-2 to TRBJ2-7; 8 bases are shared with TRBD1. Looked up from germline, CDR1 is SGHTA and CDR2 is FQGNSA. This CDR3 has 14 amino acids. The J segment lost 4 bases and the V segment lost 1 base, leaving 3 bases of the junction unmatched. The CDR3 coding sequence is TGTGCCAGCAGCTTAGGGACAGGGAATTACGAGCAGTACTTC. The encoded protein is CASSLGTGNYEQYF.

This clonotype rates as medium-sized. The chain employs TRBV28 and TRBJ1-6, with a weak D call TRBD1 (5 bases). Germline V gene sequence: CDR1 MDHEN, CDR2 SYDVKM. Trimming stripped 6 bases from V and 7 bases from J, with 16 bases between. The CDR3 runs to 15 residues. CDR3 amino acids: CASSLSRAGNSPLHF. Written as DNA, the CDR3 is TGTGCCAGCAGCCTGAGCCGGGCAGGGAATTCACCCCTCCACTTT.

This clonotype was counted many times. The chain joins TRBV4-1 to TRBJ2-3, with a possible D match to TRBD1 (6 bases). The CDR3 spans 16 residues. Germline CDR1 MGHRA, CDR2 YSYEKL. Trimming pared 0 bases from V and 4 bases from J, leaving 14 bases between. In DNA form, the CDR3 reads TGCGCCAGCAGCCAAGATTGGGGGCGGGCAGCAGATACGCAGTATTTT. This encodes CASSQDWGRAADTQYF.

This clonotype was recorded many times. J is TRBJ2-7 and V is TRBV20-1; possibly TRBD1 for D (5 bases). Deletions cut 7 bases from V and 4 bases from J, with 14 bases between. CDR1 and CDR2 (germline): DFQATT, SNEGSKA (reference sequence). The CDR3 runs to 12 residues. The CDR3, as DNA: TGCAGTGTGTGGACAAGCCCTTACGAGCAGTACTTC. It yields the protein CSVWTSPYEQYF.

Concerning this clonotype: This likely came from a read error, as a far larger clone is one base away. The rearrangement joins TRBV7-6 to TRBJ1-2; D remains ambiguous. Trimming left V 5 bases short and J 6 bases short, with 22 bases between. This CDR3 spans 16 amino acids. CDR1 is SGHVS, CDR2 FNYEAQ, per germline. CDR3 residues: CASSPENTVGENGYTF. The CDR3 DNA reads TGTGCCAGCAGCCCAGAGAACACAGTGGGCGAGAATGGCTACACCTTC.

Note on this clonotype: This likely stems from a read error, as it lies one base from a far larger clone. The gene calls are TRBV6-1 and TRBJ2-5, with TRBD1 matching over 8 bases. CDR3 length: 14 amino acids. Unmatched junction bases numbered 11, after V lost 5 bases and J lost 9 bases. The germline V gene has CDR1 MNHNS and CDR2 SASEGT. CDR3 DNA: TGTGCCAGCAGTTGGACCGACAGGGGTGAGTCCCAGTACTTC. This encodes CASSWTDRGESQYF.

Many counts were recorded for this clonotype. The chain uses TRBV28 and TRBJ2-7; 7 nucleotides agree with TRBD1. The V gene's germline CDR1 is MDHEN and CDR2 SYDVKM. The CDR3 runs 12 residues. With 2 bases clipped from V and 5 bases from J, the junction kept 0 bases outside the gene matches. CDR3 in DNA: TGTGCCAGCAGTTTAGGGACAGACGAGCAGTACTTC. It yields the protein CASSLGTDEQYF.

This clonotype has ten or more counts. This chain connects TRBV28 to TRBJ1-4; a weak D match, TRBD1 (5 bases). Germline values: CDR1 MDHEN, CDR2 SYDVKM. The CDR3 has 10 amino acids. V shed 9 bases and J shed 10 bases, with 9 bases lying between them. CDR3 in amino acids: CASKGRKLFF. As DNA, the CDR3 is TGTGCCAGTAAGGGGAGAAAACTGTTTTTT.

This clonotype came up many times. The genes are TRBV28 and TRBJ2-7, with 7 positions matching TRBD1. The CDR3 has 14 amino acids. J lost 6 bases, V lost 7 bases, and 12 bases had no gene match. CDR1 and CDR2 (germline): MDHEN, SYDVKM. CDR3 nucleotides: TGTGCCAGCACCCTGACAGGGACCTGGGGCGAGCAGTACTTC. It encodes CASTLTGTWGEQYF.

Concerning this clonotype itself: This probably arose from a read error, given a far larger clone one base away. The genes are TRBV28 and TRBJ2-1, with 11 bases aligning to TRBD1. This CDR3 comprises 15 residues. The ends lost 1 base at V and 10 bases at J; junction bases unmatched: 6. Per the germline V gene, CDR1 is MDHEN and CDR2 is SYDVKM. CDR3 nucleotide sequence: TGTGCCAGCAGTTTATCAGGACAGGGGGCCCACGAGCAGTTCTTC. Translated, it gives CASSLSGQGAHEQFF.

Concerning this clonotype itself: No DNA is shown, since the ends of the CDR3 on it are uncertain; the CDR3 is the one TCRdb lists. The gene calls are TRBV6-2 or TRBV6-3 and TRBJ2-3; whether TRBD2, the table's D call, matches the DNA was not checked. Per the germline V gene, CDR1 is MNHEY and CDR2 is SVGEGT. The CDR3 extends over 24 residues, inclusive of both ends. The CDR3 sequence is CASSSTQGGDEQYFGPGSTDTQYF.

The chain links TRBV28 to TRBJ2-7, with D perhaps matching TRBD2 (7 bases). Trimming took off 6 bases at V and 4 bases at J, with 19 bases between the two ends. Germline assignment: CDR1 MDHEN and CDR2 SYDVKM. The CDR3 length is 15 residues. CDR3 amino acids: CASSPAGALSYEQYF. The CDR3 DNA reads as TGTGCCAGCAGCCCGGCGGGGGCATTATCTTACGAGCAGTACTTC.

This clonotype showed up many times. The rearrangement links TRBV7-2 to TRBJ2-3; D is unclear. The CDR3 loop spans 13 amino acids. Germline V lookup: CDR1 SGHTA, CDR2 FQGNSA. The germline V and J ends were trimmed by 3 bases and 4 bases, with 8 bases remaining between them. The CDR3 bases are TGTGCCAGCAGCTTCCTGGGTGCAGATACGCAGTATTTT. Translation gives CASSFLGADTQYF.

This clonotype was seen ten or more times. This chain links TRBV11-2 with TRBJ2-3; D possibly corresponds to TRBD2 (7 bases). Trimming took off 6 bases at V and 2 bases at J, with 27 bases between the two ends. Germline V CDR1 and CDR2: SGHAT, FQNNGV. CDR3 size: 19 residues. CDR3 DNA: TGTGCCAGCAGTCGTTTAGGGGGGGGGCATAGAACTGTCACAGATACGCAGTATTTT. It codes for CASSRLGGGHRTVTDTQYF.